The 23 T cell receptor beta chains presented below share a single source sample, sequenced in a study of T cells after yellow fever vaccination. TCRdb recomputed calls from the 5' RACE reads with MiXCR, one row per CDR3 protein. The data hold around 320,000 distinct CDR3 sequences, with around 10% observed a single time. The specimen comprised CD4+ T cells sorted from PBMCs, sampled 45 days after the yellow fever booster vaccination. These receptors originate from a man younger than 35 who received the YFV17D yellow fever vaccine.

This clonotype was found a few times. J is TRBJ1-4 and V is TRBV27; 7 bases are a match to TRBD1. The V segment lost 5 bases and the J segment 5 bases; nucleotides outside the gene matches: 8. The CDR3 covers 15 residues. Per the germline V gene, CDR1 is MNHEY and CDR2 is SMNVEV (reference sequence). Here the CDR3 DNA reads TGTGCCAGCAGTCCATGGACAGGCGACAATGAAAAACTGTTTTTT. It translates to CASSPWTGDNEKLFF.

This clonotype appeared a few times. As DNA, the CDR3 is TGCAGCGTTGAGGCGGGCTGGAATGATGGCTTAACCGGGGAGCTGTTTTTT. This codes for CSVEAGWNDGLTGELFF. The rearrangement joins TRBV29-1 to TRBJ2-2, with a tentative D call TRBD2 (5 bases). V lost 3 bases and J 5 bases, leaving 22 bases between the germline ends. Germline V lookup: CDR1 SQVTM, CDR2 ANQGSEA. The CDR3 length is 17 residues.

This clonotype has a handful of counts. The rearrangement links TRBV7-9 to TRBJ2-7; D is possibly TRBD1 (8 bases). Germline CDR1 SEHNR, CDR2 FQNEAQ (reference sequence). The CDR3 has 17 amino acids. V was clipped by 5 bases and J by 5 bases, with 25 bases between them. CDR3 nucleotides: TGTGCCAGCAGCCCACAGAAGATAGGACAGGGACTAAACGAGCAGTACTTC. Translation: CASSPQKIGQGLNEQYF.

This clonotype was detected a few times. The V call is TRBV11-2, the J call TRBJ2-7; 9 bases align to TRBD2. Germline CDR1 SGHAT, CDR2 FQNNGV. With V trimmed by 1 base and J by 2 bases, 3 bases remained unmatched. This CDR3 region has 15 residues. The CDR3 spells CASSLVAGVTYEQYF. As DNA, the CDR3 is TGTGCCAGCAGCTTAGTAGCGGGGGTTACCTACGAGCAGTACTTC. The full variable domain, in which reference TRBV11-2 and TRBJ2-7 provide the parts outside the CDR3, is EAGVAQSPRYKIIEKRQSVAFWCNPISGHATLYWYQQILGQGPKLLIQFQNNGVVDDSQLPKDRFSAERLKGVDSTLKIQPAKLEDSAVYLCASSLVAGVTYEQYFGPGTRLTVT.

This clonotype was detected only a few times. This sequence joins TRBV28 and TRBJ1-4, with D possibly matching TRBD1 (5 bases). The V gene's germline CDR1 is MDHEN and CDR2 SYDVKM. The CDR3 runs to 13 residues. The V and J ends lost 8 bases and 8 bases respectively, with 15 bases between them. CDR3 coding DNA: TGTGCCAGCCTTCGGTCCGGGGCGGAAAAACTGTTTTTT. Translated, it gives CASLRSGAEKLFF. The entire variable domain, with the rest obtained from reference TRBV28 and TRBJ1-4, is as follows: DVKVTQSSRYLVKRTGEKVFLECVQDMDHENMFWYRQDPGLGLRLIYFSYDVKMKEKGDIPEGYSVSREKKERFSLILESASTNQTSMYLCASLRSGAEKLFFGSGTQLSVL.

J is TRBJ2-7 and V is TRBV13; TRBD1 is a possible D gene (6 bases). This CDR3 is built from 14 residues. V gave up 0 bases and J gave up 7 bases, with 13 bases separating them. Per the germline V gene, CDR1 is PRHDT and CDR2 is FYEKMQ (reference sequence). In nucleotides, the CDR3 is TGTGCCAGCAGCTTAGGCCGGTGGCAGGGGGAGCAGTACTTC. Translating it yields CASSLGRWQGEQYF. Using reference TRBV13 and TRBJ2-7 for the parts outside the CDR3, the full variable domain is AAGVIQSPRHLIKEKRETATLKCYPIPRHDTVYWYQQGPGQDPQFLISFYEKMQSDKGSIPDRFSAQQFSDYHSELNMSSLELGDSALYFCASSLGRWQGEQYFGPGTRLTVT.

This clonotype was seen more than once but under ten times. The genes are TRBV12-3 or TRBV12-4 and TRBJ2-7; D is undetermined. Trimming stripped 2 bases from V and 6 bases from J, with 11 bases between. The CDR3 consists of 13 residues. DNA of the CDR3: TGTGCCAGCAGTTTATCCCTGGATTCCGAGCAGTACGTC. Its translation: CASSLSLDSEQYV.

This clonotype was counted only a few times. The J gene is TRBJ1-4, the V gene TRBV28; D not resolved. The CDR3 spans 16 residues. CDR1 and CDR2 from the germline V gene are MDHEN and SYDVKM. Trimming removed 3 bases at V and 5 bases at J, with 16 bases between. For the CDR3, the DNA is TGTGCCAGCAGTTTCCTCTCTAGTTCGGTAAATGAAAAACTGTTTTTT. Protein sequence: CASSFLSSSVNEKLFF.

The chain recombines TRBV9 with TRBJ2-3, with TRBD2 matching 10 bases. Germline V lookup: CDR1 SGDLS, CDR2 YYNGEE. Germline trimming cut 0 bases from V and 5 bases from J; bases unmatched to any gene: 6. The CDR3 has 16 residues. CDR3 nucleotide sequence: TGTGCCAGCAGCGTAGGCGTAGCGGGGGGTTTAGATACGCAGTATTTT. This gives the protein CASSVGVAGGLDTQYF. The entire variable domain, with the rest obtained from reference TRBV9 and TRBJ2-3, is as follows: DSGVTQTPKHLITATGQRVTLRCSPRSGDLSVYWYQQSLDQGLQFLIQYYNGEERAKGNILERFSAQQFPDLHSELNLSSLELGDSALYFCASSVGVAGGLDTQYFGPGTRLTVL.

This clonotype was counted between two and nine times. This chain links TRBV20-1 with TRBJ1-4; TRBD1 is a possible D gene (6 bases). Trimming stripped 3 bases from V and 8 bases from J, with 16 bases between. The CDR3 is 14 residues long. Germline loops: CDR1 DFQATT, CDR2 SNEGSKA (reference sequence). The chain's CDR3 is CSASNPNRAEKLFF. Written as DNA, the CDR3 is TGCAGTGCTAGCAATCCCAACAGGGCCGAAAAACTGTTTTTT.

V and J are TRBV6-5 and TRBJ1-2, with 9 bases that match TRBD1. Germline V gives CDR1 MNHEY, CDR2 SVGAGI. The CDR3 has 12 residues. V was clipped by 6 bases and J by 8 bases; unmatched bases: 4. CDR3 bases: TGTGCCAGCAGAAGGACAGGGGCCGGCTACACCTTC. It yields the protein CASRRTGAGYTF.

A few counts support this clonotype. The chain employs TRBV7-2 and TRBJ2-5, with 8 positions matching TRBD2. The CDR3 runs to 14 residues. Germline trimming cut 8 bases from V and 1 base from J; bases unmatched to any gene: 6. Germline V gene sequence: CDR1 SGHTA, CDR2 FQGNSA. CDR3 bases: TGTGCCAGCCCTTTAGCGGGGCGCCAAGAGACCCAGTACTTC. This encodes CASPLAGRQETQYF.

This clonotype was counted only a few times. The chain combines TRBV20-1 with TRBJ2-5, with a tentative D call TRBD1 (6 bases). The CDR3 contains 13 residues. V lost 4 bases to trimming and J lost 1 base, with 10 bases between them. Germline V gives CDR1 DFQATT, CDR2 SNEGSKA (reference sequence). Here the CDR3 DNA reads TGCAGTGCTATGGACAGACTCCAAGAGACCCAGTACTTC. Protein: CSAMDRLQETQYF.

This clonotype was seen more than once but under ten times. The chain links TRBV18 to TRBJ2-3; D call uncertain. This CDR3 is built from 14 residues. Germline V gene sequence: CDR1 KGHSH, CDR2 LQKENI. Trimming removed 3 bases from V and 0 bases from J, with 7 bases in between. CDR3 coding DNA: TGTGCCAGCTCACCGGAAGTGAGCACAGATACGCAGTATTTT. Translating gives CASSPEVSTDTQYF.

This clonotype has a handful of counts. The genes are TRBV18 and TRBJ1-6; D not resolved. Germline CDR1 and CDR2: KGHSH and LQKENI. The CDR3 loop spans 15 amino acids. V shed 2 bases and J shed 3 bases, with 8 bases lying between them. CDR3 in amino acids: CASSPTVDYNSPLHF. In DNA, the CDR3 is TGTGCCAGCTCACCAACAGTCGACTATAATTCACCCCTCCACTTT.

The chain is built from TRBV10-3 and TRBJ2-3, with D possibly being TRBD1 or TRBD2 (6 bases each). The germline V gene encodes CDR1 ENHRY and CDR2 SYGVKD. The CDR3 sequence is 16 residues long. Deletions cut 4 bases from V and 0 bases from J, with 14 bases between. The CDR3 protein is CAISGPEGGSTDTQYF. Written as DNA, the CDR3 is TGTGCCATCAGTGGGCCGGAGGGGGGTAGCACAGATACGCAGTATTTT.

This sequence joins TRBV7-9 and TRBJ1-1, with a weak D call TRBD1 (6 bases). V shed 5 bases and J shed 11 bases, with 15 bases lying between them. In germline, CDR1 is SEHNR, CDR2 FQNEAQ (reference sequence). CDR3 length: 12 residues. The CDR3 DNA reads as TGTGCCAGCAGCGTACAGGGCTTGGGTGCTTTCTTT. It translates to CASSVQGLGAFF.

The chain carries TRBV2 and TRBJ2-1; 13 nucleotides agree with TRBD2. Germline V gives CDR1 SNHLY, CDR2 FYNNEI. The CDR3 sequence is 14 residues long. J gave up 12 bases and V 4 bases, and 6 bases lay outside the gene matches. Here the CDR3 reads CASSGLAGGVWQFF. The CDR3, as DNA: TGTGCCAGCAGTGGACTAGCGGGGGGCGTTTGGCAGTTCTTC.

This clonotype has only a few counts. The CDR3 reads CASSLRRHSGNTIYF. The DNA of the CDR3 is TGTGCCAGCAGTTTACGCCGTCATTCTGGAAACACCATATATTTT. The gene calls are TRBV28 and TRBJ1-3; no reliable D call. Trimming stripped 2 bases from V and 1 base from J, with 9 bases between. The CDR3 has 15 amino acids. Germline assignment: CDR1 MDHEN and CDR2 SYDVKM.

The chain links TRBV7-8 to TRBJ2-7; 12 bases line up with TRBD1. The V and J ends lost 3 bases and 5 bases, in that order; junction bases with no gene match: 5. The CDR3 extends over 15 amino acids. The germline gives CDR1 SGHVS, CDR2 FQNEAQ. CDR3 in amino acids: CASSFRGQGAHEQYF. CDR3 nucleotide sequence: TGTGCCAGCAGCTTCAGGGGACAGGGGGCCCACGAGCAGTACTTC.

Note on this clonotype: A much larger clone lies one base from this, so it may be a read error. The chain carries TRBV5-4 and TRBJ1-1; a possible D gene is TRBD1 (5 bases). Germline V gene sequence: CDR1 SGHNT, CDR2 YYREEE (reference sequence). V was shortened by 4 bases and J by 0 bases, with 7 bases between the two germline ends. The CDR3 length is 13 residues. The DNA of the CDR3 is TGTGCCAGCAGCGCCAGGGTGAACACTGAAGCTTTCTTT. Translation: CASSARVNTEAFF.

This clonotype was observed a handful of times. This rearrangement joins TRBV10-3 to TRBJ1-2, with TRBD1 as a possible D gene (6 bases). The CDR3 length is 12 residues. CDR1 is ENHRY, CDR2 SYGVKD, per germline. V dropped 7 bases and J dropped 7 bases, with 13 bases sitting between them. Here the CDR3 reads CAINREGGGYTF. The DNA for the CDR3 is TGTGCCATCAACAGGGAGGGAGGTGGCTACACCTTC.

At least ten counts were recorded for this clonotype. J is TRBJ1-2 and V is TRBV4-2; 7 bases map to TRBD1. V lost 0 bases to trimming and J lost 7 bases; unmatched junction nucleotides: 14. This CDR3 has 17 amino acids. CDR1 is LGHNA and CDR2 is YNFKEQ in the germline V gene. The CDR3 protein is CASSQDHVFLGGVGYTF. CDR3 DNA sequence: TGTGCCAGCAGCCAAGATCACGTTTTTCTAGGGGGCGTTGGCTACACCTTC.